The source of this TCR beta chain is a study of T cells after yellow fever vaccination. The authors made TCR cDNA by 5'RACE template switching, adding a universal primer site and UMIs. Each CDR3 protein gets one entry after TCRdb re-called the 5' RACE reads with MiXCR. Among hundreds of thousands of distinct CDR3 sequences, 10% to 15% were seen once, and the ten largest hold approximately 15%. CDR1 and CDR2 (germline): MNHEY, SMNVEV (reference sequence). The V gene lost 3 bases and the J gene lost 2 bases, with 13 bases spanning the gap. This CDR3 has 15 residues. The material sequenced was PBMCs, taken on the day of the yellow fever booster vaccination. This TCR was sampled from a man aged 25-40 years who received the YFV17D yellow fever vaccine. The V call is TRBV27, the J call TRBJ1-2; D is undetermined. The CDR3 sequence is CASSLGGPGNYGYTF. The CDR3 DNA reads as TGTGCCAGCAGTTTGGGAGGACCGGGGAACTATGGCTACACCTTC.